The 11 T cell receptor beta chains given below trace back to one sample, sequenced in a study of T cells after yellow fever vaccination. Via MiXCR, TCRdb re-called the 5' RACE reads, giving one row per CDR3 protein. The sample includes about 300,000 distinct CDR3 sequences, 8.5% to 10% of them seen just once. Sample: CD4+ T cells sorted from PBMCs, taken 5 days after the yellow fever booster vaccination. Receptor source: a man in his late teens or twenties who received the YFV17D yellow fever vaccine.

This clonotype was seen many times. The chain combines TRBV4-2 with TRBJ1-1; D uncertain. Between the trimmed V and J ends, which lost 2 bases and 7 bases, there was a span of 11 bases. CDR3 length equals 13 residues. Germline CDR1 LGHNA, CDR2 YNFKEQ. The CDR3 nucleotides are TGTGCCAGCAGCCAACCGCAACCCGGTGAAGCTTTCTTT. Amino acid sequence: CASSQPQPGEAFF.

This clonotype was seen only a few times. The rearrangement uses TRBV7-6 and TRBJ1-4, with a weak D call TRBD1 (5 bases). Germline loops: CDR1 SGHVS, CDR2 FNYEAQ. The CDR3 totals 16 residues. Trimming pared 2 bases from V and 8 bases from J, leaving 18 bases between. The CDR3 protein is CASSLNAAVQGEKLFF. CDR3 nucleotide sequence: TGTGCCAGCAGCTTAAATGCGGCTGTGCAGGGAGAAAAACTGTTTTTT.

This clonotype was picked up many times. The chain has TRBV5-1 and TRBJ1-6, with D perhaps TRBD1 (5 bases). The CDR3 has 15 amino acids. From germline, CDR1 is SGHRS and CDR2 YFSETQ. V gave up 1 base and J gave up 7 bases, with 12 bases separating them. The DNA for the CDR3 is TGCGCCAGCAGCTTGTATGGGGGAGAGAATTCACCCCTCCACTTT. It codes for CASSLYGGENSPLHF.

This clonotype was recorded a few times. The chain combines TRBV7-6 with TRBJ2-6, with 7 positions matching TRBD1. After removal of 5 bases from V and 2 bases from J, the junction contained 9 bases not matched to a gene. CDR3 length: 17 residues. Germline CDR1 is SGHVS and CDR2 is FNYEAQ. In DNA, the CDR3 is TGTGCCAGCAGCACCAGGACAGGCTGGGCTGGGGCCAACGTCCTGACTTTC. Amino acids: CASSTRTGWAGANVLTF.

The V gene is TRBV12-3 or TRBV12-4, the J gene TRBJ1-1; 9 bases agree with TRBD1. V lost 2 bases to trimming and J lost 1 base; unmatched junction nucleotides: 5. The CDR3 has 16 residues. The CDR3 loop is CASSLLQGAWNTEAFF. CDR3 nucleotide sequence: TGTGCCAGCAGTTTATTACAGGGGGCTTGGAACACTGAAGCTTTCTTT.

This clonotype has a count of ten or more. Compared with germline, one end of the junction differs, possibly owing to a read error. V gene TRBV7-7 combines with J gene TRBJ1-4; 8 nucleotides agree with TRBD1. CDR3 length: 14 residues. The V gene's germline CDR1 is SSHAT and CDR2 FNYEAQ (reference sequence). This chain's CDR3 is CASSATGAGEKLFF. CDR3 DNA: TGTGCTAGCAGCGCGACAGGGGCGGGCGAAAAACTGTTTTTT. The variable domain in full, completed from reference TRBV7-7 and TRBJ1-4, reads GAGVSQSPRYKVTKRGQDVTLRCDPISSHATLYWYQQALGQGPEFLTYFNYEAQPDKSGLPSDRFSAERPEGSISTLTIQRTEQRDSAMYRCASSATGAGEKLFFGSGTQLSVL.

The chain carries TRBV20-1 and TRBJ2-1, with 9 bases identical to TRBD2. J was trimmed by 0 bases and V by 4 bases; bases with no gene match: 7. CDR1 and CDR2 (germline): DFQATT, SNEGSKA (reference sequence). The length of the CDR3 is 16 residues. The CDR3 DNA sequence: TGCAGTGCTAACATAGCGGGGGCCGGCTCCTACAATGAGCAGTTCTTC. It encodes CSANIAGAGSYNEQFF.

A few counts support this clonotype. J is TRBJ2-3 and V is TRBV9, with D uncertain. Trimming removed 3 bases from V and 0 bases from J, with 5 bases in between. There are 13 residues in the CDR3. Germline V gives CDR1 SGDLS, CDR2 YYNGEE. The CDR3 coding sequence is TGTGCCAGCAGCGAGATAAGCACAGATACGCAGTATTTT. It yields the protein CASSEISTDTQYF.

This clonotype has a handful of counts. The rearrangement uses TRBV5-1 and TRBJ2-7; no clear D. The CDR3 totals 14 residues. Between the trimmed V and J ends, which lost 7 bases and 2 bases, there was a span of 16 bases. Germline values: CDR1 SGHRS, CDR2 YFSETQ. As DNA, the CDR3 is TGCGCCAGCTCGGGTGCCCCAAGTCCCTACGAGCAGTACTTC. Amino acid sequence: CASSGAPSPYEQYF.

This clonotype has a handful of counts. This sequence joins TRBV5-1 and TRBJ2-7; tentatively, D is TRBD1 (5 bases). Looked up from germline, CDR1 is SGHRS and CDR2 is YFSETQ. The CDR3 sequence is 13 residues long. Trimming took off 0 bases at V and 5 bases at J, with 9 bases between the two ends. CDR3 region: CASSLGQNDEQYV. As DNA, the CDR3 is TGCGCCAGCAGCTTGGGACAGAACGACGAGCAGTACGTC.

This CDR3 reads CASSQGQGALYGYTF. CDR3 DNA sequence: TGTGCCAGCAGCCAGGGACAGGGGGCTTTATATGGCTACACCTTC. V gene TRBV6-6 combines with J gene TRBJ1-2, with 12 bases matching TRBD1. This CDR3 spans 15 amino acids. Germline V gives CDR1 MNHNY, CDR2 SVGAGI (reference sequence). Trimming removed 6 bases from V and 5 bases from J; junction bases left unmatched: 7.